Below, 32 T cell receptor beta chains from the same sample are listed, as sequenced in a study of T-cell reconstitution after alpha-beta-depleted transplantation in children. Unique molecular identifiers were used to barcode this TCRbeta library. TCRdb reanalysed the PCR reads using MiXCR and keeps one entry per CDR3 protein. This table has 700,000 to 950,000 distinct CDR3 sequences, around 17% appearing once. Sequenced here: PBMCs, mostly from graft donor cells, sampled 360 days after TCRalphabeta/CD19-depleted stem cell transplant. These receptor sequences come from a male patient under 18 who had a stem cell transplant for acute lymphoblastic leukemia, so the T cells may come from the graft donor.

The rearrangement links TRBV27 to TRBJ2-1; D may be TRBD2 (6 bases). There are 14 residues in the CDR3. Trimming shortened V by 8 bases and J by 4 bases, and 15 bases separated the two germline ends. The germline gives CDR1 MNHEY, CDR2 SMNVEV (reference sequence). The CDR3 spells CASASGELYNEQFF. The DNA of the CDR3 is TGTGCCAGCGCTTCGGGGGAACTTTACAATGAGCAGTTCTTC.

This clonotype came up many times. The genes are TRBV12-3 or TRBV12-4 and TRBJ2-5; D remains unclear. The CDR3 runs to 14 residues. Trimming cost V 9 bases and J 0 bases, with 14 bases left between them. CDR3 sequence reads: CASSAASDQETQYF. The CDR3 DNA follows: TGTGCCAGTTCTGCGGCATCCGACCAAGAGACCCAGTACTTC.

This chain uses TRBV25-1 with TRBJ2-7; D is possibly TRBD2 (6 bases). Germline CDR1 MGHDK, CDR2 SYGVNS. Trimming shortened V by 2 bases and J by 0 bases, and 14 bases separated the two germline ends. The CDR3 extends over 16 amino acids. DNA of the CDR3: TGTGCCAGCAGTGAAATGGGTAAGGGACTCTCCTACGAGCAGTACTTC. This codes for CASSEMGKGLSYEQYF.

V gene TRBV7-2 combines with J gene TRBJ2-7, with 7 bases matching TRBD1. Germline V gene sequence: CDR1 SGHTA, CDR2 FQGNSA. Trimming took 3 bases from V and 5 from J; bases not matched to a gene: 4. This CDR3 contains 13 residues. CDR3 sequence reads: CASSFMTGNEQYF. In DNA form, the CDR3 reads TGTGCCAGCAGCTTTATGACAGGGAACGAGCAGTACTTC.

This clonotype occurred a few times. V and J are TRBV6-1 and TRBJ1-1; no firm D call. The CDR3 contains 14 residues. Germline CDR1 and CDR2: MNHNS and SASEGT. The V and J ends lost 5 bases and 6 bases respectively, with 16 bases between them. The CDR3 region is CASSPRVRTPEAFF. The CDR3 region has the DNA TGTGCCAGCAGTCCACGTGTCCGGACCCCTGAAGCTTTCTTT.

This clonotype was seen many times. The CDR3 is CASSLAAFYGYTF. The CDR3 region has the DNA TGTGCCAGCAGTTTAGCTGCCTTCTATGGCTACACCTTC. The chain is built from TRBV12-3 or TRBV12-4 and TRBJ1-2; D ambiguous. V was clipped by 0 bases and J by 4 bases, with 6 bases between them. The CDR3 contains 13 residues.

Many counts were recorded for this clonotype. The chain couples TRBV18 to TRBJ2-1; 10 nucleotides align to TRBD2. CDR3 length: 15 amino acids. Trimming cost V 2 bases and J 8 bases; bases outside gene matches: 6. Germline CDR1 reads KGHSH; CDR2 reads LQKENI. The CDR3, as DNA: TGTGCCAGCTCACCATCTAGCGGGAGTGTCCATGAGCAGTTCTTC. It translates to CASSPSSGSVHEQFF.

This clonotype was detected ten times or more. V and J are TRBV15 and TRBJ1-5, with D hard to call. This CDR3 spans 13 amino acids. Germline V gene lookup returns CDR1 LNHNV and CDR2 YYDKDF (reference sequence). Trimming took off 0 bases at V and 7 bases at J, with 7 bases between the two ends. The DNA of the CDR3 is TGTGCCACCAGCAGAGATCGCGGCCAGCCCCAGCATTTT. Amino acids: CATSRDRGQPQHF.

The V and J genes are TRBV7-9 and TRBJ2-7; TRBD1 matches at 11 bases. Unmatched junction bases numbered 8, after V lost 3 bases and J lost 1 base. Germline values: CDR1 SEHNR, CDR2 FQNEAQ (reference sequence). The CDR3 spans 17 residues. CDR3 coding DNA: TGTGCCAGCAGCTTTTCCCGGGACAGGGGGGCGTCCTACGAGCAGTACTTC. Translated: CASSFSRDRGASYEQYF.

This clonotype was detected a few times. This chain connects TRBV7-3 to TRBJ2-3, with D perhaps given as TRBD1 or TRBD2 (5 bases each). Germline CDR1 reads SGHTA; CDR2 reads FQGTGA. The CDR3 consists of 15 residues. Deletions cut 0 bases from V and 3 bases from J, with 10 bases between. This CDR3 reads CASSLTVGVTDTQYF. CDR3 coding DNA: TGTGCCAGCAGCTTAACGGTGGGGGTTACAGATACGCAGTATTTT.

This clonotype was seen only a few times. The chain combines TRBV9 with TRBJ2-1; TRBD2 aligns across 8 bases. Germline CDR1 SGDLS, CDR2 YYNGEE. There are 17 residues in the CDR3. V shed 2 bases and J 6 bases; nucleotides not matched to a gene: 13. The CDR3 loop reads CASSVIGGGLAGNEQFF. The CDR3 DNA sequence: TGTGCCAGCAGCGTCATTGGTGGGGGGCTAGCGGGCAATGAGCAGTTCTTC.

V is TRBV12-3 or TRBV12-4 and J is TRBJ1-1, with TRBD1 identical over 7 bases. This CDR3 has 17 residues. The ends lost 6 bases at V and 4 bases at J; junction bases unmatched: 17. The CDR3 reads CASSSDRWTFGVTEAFF. CDR3 DNA sequence: TGTGCCAGCAGCTCGGACAGGTGGACCTTCGGGGTCACTGAAGCTTTCTTT.

In this sample, this clonotype turned up a few times. The rearrangement uses TRBV10-3 and TRBJ2-7; 9 nucleotides align to TRBD2. Germline loops: CDR1 ENHRY, CDR2 SYGVKD. This CDR3 is 15 amino acids long. The V segment lost 2 bases and the J segment 5 bases; nucleotides outside the gene matches: 7. The CDR3 DNA follows: TGTGCCATCAGTGAGATAGCGGGAGTAAGGGACGAGCAGTACTTC. Translation: CAISEIAGVRDEQYF.

There are a few counts of this clonotype. V gene TRBV24-1 combines with J gene TRBJ2-7; tentatively, D is TRBD1 (5 bases). The V gene's germline CDR1 is KGHDR and CDR2 SFDVKD. CDR3 length equals 14 residues. V was shortened by 5 bases and J by 2 bases, with 12 bases between the two germline ends. This chain's CDR3 is CATSGVRAPYEQYF. CDR3 bases: TGTGCCACCAGTGGGGTCAGGGCACCCTACGAGCAGTACTTC.

This sequence joins TRBV4-1 and TRBJ2-7; maybe TRBD2 (6 bases). CDR3 length: 16 residues. V was cut by 0 bases and J by 4 bases, with 16 bases left in between. From germline, CDR1 is MGHRA and CDR2 YSYEKL. CDR3 loop: CASSQDAGSRVYEQYF. CDR3 DNA: TGCGCCAGCAGCCAAGATGCGGGATCGCGAGTTTACGAGCAGTACTTC.

The chain carries TRBV7-2 and TRBJ1-4; TRBD1 agrees at 7 bases. The CDR3 contains 15 residues. V lost 6 bases to trimming and J lost 2 bases; unmatched junction nucleotides: 6. Germline CDR1 reads SGHTA; CDR2 reads FQGNSA. The CDR3: CASRADRATNEKLFF. CDR3 nucleotides: TGTGCCAGCAGAGCAGACAGGGCCACTAATGAAAAACTGTTTTTT.

The sample holds a few counts of this clonotype. The chain employs TRBV3-1 and TRBJ2-1; 7 bases are shared with TRBD2. Losses at the gene ends were 5 bases for V and 9 bases for J; bases not matched to a gene: 16. The length of the CDR3 is 16 residues. Germline lookup yields CDR1 LGHDT and CDR2 YNNKEL (reference sequence). The CDR3 DNA reads as TGTGCCAGCAGCGCGGCGACGGTGGTCATAGCGGGTGAGCAGTTCTTC. Translated: CASSAATVVIAGEQFF.

The chain joins TRBV7-3 to TRBJ2-1; D is unresolved. Trimming removed 4 bases at V and 5 bases at J, with 6 bases between. The CDR3 extends over 12 amino acids. Germline CDR1 SGHTA, CDR2 FQGTGA. The DNA of the CDR3 is TGTGCCAGCAGCTCAACAAACAATGAGCAGTTCTTC. This codes for CASSSTNNEQFF.

The chain combines TRBV10-3 with TRBJ1-1; D is ambiguous. The CDR3 is 14 amino acids. V was cut by 5 bases and J by 4 bases, with 14 bases left in between. Germline V gives CDR1 ENHRY, CDR2 SYGVKD. CDR3 nucleotides: TGTGCCATCAGTTCAGACGGTCGCGGCACTGAAGCTTTCTTT. Translation gives CAISSDGRGTEAFF.

The chain carries TRBV5-1 and TRBJ2-7; 10 positions agree with TRBD1. Germline lookup yields CDR1 SGHRS and CDR2 YFSETQ. The CDR3 has 16 residues. With V trimmed by 3 bases and J by 1 base, 7 bases remained unmatched. The CDR3 DNA reads TGCGCCAGCAGCTCTGGGGACAGGGGAGGTTCCTACGAGCAGTACTTC. Its protein product is CASSSGDRGGSYEQYF.

J is TRBJ2-5 and V is TRBV5-8; the match to TRBD2 covers 10 bases. V lost 0 bases and J lost 4; bases outside the gene matches: 9. CDR3 length: 17 residues. Germline loops: CDR1 SGHTS, CDR2 YDEGEE. CDR3 residues: CASSLGALAGVGETQYF. The CDR3 DNA is TGTGCCAGCAGCTTGGGAGCGCTAGCGGGAGTTGGAGAGACCCAGTACTTC.

The J gene is TRBJ2-7, the V gene TRBV5-1, with D perhaps matching TRBD2 (5 bases). V lost 2 bases, J lost 7 bases, and 22 bases lay in between. The CDR3 runs 16 residues. The germline V gene encodes CDR1 SGHRS and CDR2 YFSETQ. As DNA, the CDR3 is TGCGCCAGCAGCTTTGGGAGTCAAGACCGGATCGGGGAGCAGTACTTC. This translates into CASSFGSQDRIGEQYF.

This chain uses TRBV29-1 with TRBJ1-1; possible D gene TRBD1, 5 bases. Trimming shortened V by 3 bases and J by 5 bases, and 10 bases separated the two germline ends. Germline loops: CDR1 SQVTM, CDR2 ANQGSEA. The CDR3 length is 12 residues. The CDR3 DNA follows: TGCAGCGTTGACCAGGGCTATACTGAAGCTTTCTTT. It is translated as CSVDQGYTEAFF.

This clonotype was found a few times. V usage is TRBV3-1 and J usage is TRBJ2-1, with 8 bases identical to TRBD2. Germline-derived CDR1 and CDR2 are LGHDT and YNNKEL (reference sequence). This CDR3 contains 17 residues. V shed 0 bases and J 3 bases; nucleotides not matched to a gene: 7. In DNA form, the CDR3 reads TGTGCCAGCAGCCAAGATAAGCTAGCGGGCTTCTACAATGAGCAGTTCTTC. Its protein is CASSQDKLAGFYNEQFF.

The chain uses TRBV13 and TRBJ2-3; D unclear. Trimming took off 2 bases at V and 4 bases at J, with 13 bases between the two ends. In germline, CDR1 is PRHDT, CDR2 FYEKMQ (reference sequence). CDR3 length equals 15 residues. In DNA form, the CDR3 reads TGTGCCAGCAGCTTAACCCCTGCTAGGGCAGATACGCAGTATTTT. Amino acid sequence: CASSLTPARADTQYF.

The chain joins TRBV3-1 to TRBJ2-1; D gene ambiguous. Looked up from germline, CDR1 is LGHDT and CDR2 is YNNKEL (reference sequence). Trimming took 4 bases from V and 8 from J, leaving 21 bases between them. The length of the CDR3 is 16 residues. The CDR3 DNA follows: TGTGCCAGCAGCCCAGACGTTTGGGGTTCGAGTCATGAGCAGTTCTTC. It yields the protein CASSPDVWGSSHEQFF.

The sample holds a few counts of this clonotype. The chain is built from TRBV10-3 and TRBJ2-3; 8 bases are shared with TRBD1. J gave up 2 bases and V 3 bases, and 4 bases lay outside the gene matches. Germline lookup yields CDR1 ENHRY and CDR2 SYGVKD. The CDR3 spans 15 residues. DNA for the CDR3: TGTGCCATCAGTGACAGGGGGCTAAACACAGATACGCAGTATTTT. Its protein product is CAISDRGLNTDTQYF.

The chain employs TRBV25-1 and TRBJ2-1; D not certain. Looked up from germline, CDR1 is MGHDK and CDR2 is SYGVNS. The V and J ends lost 0 bases and 3 bases respectively, with 15 bases between them. The CDR3 is 17 amino acids. DNA of the CDR3: TGTGCCAGCAGTGAATATTTTCAGCGCGGATTCTACAATGAGCAGTTCTTC. Encoded protein: CASSEYFQRGFYNEQFF.

This clonotype was recorded a few times. The J gene is TRBJ2-6, the V gene TRBV29-1; no definite D call. Germline CDR1 SQVTM, CDR2 ANQGSEA. The CDR3 sequence is 14 residues long. Between the trimmed V and J ends, which lost 5 bases and 0 bases, there was a span of 8 bases. CDR3 bases: TGCAGCGTTCAGCACGTCTCTGGGGCCAACGTCCTGACTTTC. Translated, it gives CSVQHVSGANVLTF.

V usage is TRBV5-6 and J usage is TRBJ2-7; D is unresolved. The CDR3 consists of 16 residues. The germline CDR1 and CDR2 sequences are SGHDT and YYEEEE. V lost 0 bases and J lost 2, with 15 bases in between. The CDR3 DNA is TGTGCCAGCAGCTTGGGAGTTTTTGAGGTAACCTACGAGCAGTACTTC. Protein product: CASSLGVFEVTYEQYF.

The chain couples TRBV3-1 to TRBJ2-3; 11 nucleotides align to TRBD2. CDR3 length equals 16 residues. J was trimmed by 4 bases and V by 0 bases; bases with no gene match: 3. Germline CDR1 and CDR2: LGHDT and YNNKEL (reference sequence). CDR3 amino acids: CASSQEVLAGADTQYF. The CDR3 coding sequence is TGTGCCAGCAGCCAAGAGGTACTAGCGGGGGCAGATACGCAGTATTTT.

This clonotype came up many times. The chain has TRBV12-3 or TRBV12-4 and TRBJ2-3; TRBD1 might be the D (6 bases). The CDR3 length is 11 residues. Trimming removed 3 bases at V and 10 bases at J, with 8 bases between. The DNA for the CDR3 is TGTGCCAGCAGTTTGGGGGCCCCGCAGTATTTT. This gives the protein CASSLGAPQYF.